Below are 8 T cell receptor beta chains sequenced from a single sample in a study of blood T cell repertoires in COVID-19. Using immunoSEQ multiplex PCR, the repertoire was profiled, and TCRdb retains in-frame clones only, with some absent. The repertoire holds some 16,000 clones, with 85% to 90% as singletons. Sequencing was performed on peripheral blood. The receptor source for this set is a human donor in a cohort sampled during active COVID-19.

The genes are TRBV24-1 and TRBJ1-5; TRBD1 might be the D (5 bases). V lost 7 bases, J lost 1 base, and 37 bases lay in between. In germline, CDR1 is KGHDR, CDR2 SFDVKD. The CDR3 length is 23 residues. The chain's CDR3 is CATSRDGGLNFASEGGSNQPQHF. CDR3 bases: TGTGCCACCAGCCGAGACGGGGGACTCAACTTTGCATCAGAGGGAGGGAGCAATCAGCCCCAGCATTTT.

The gene calls are TRBV9 and TRBJ1-2; D is unresolved. The length of the CDR3 is 14 residues. The V end was cut by 0 bases, the J end by 2 bases, with 8 bases between. Germline values: CDR1 SGDLS, CDR2 YYNGEE. The CDR3 DNA follows: TGTGCCAGCAGCGTAGGGACGGGGAACTATGGCTACACCTTC. Protein: CASSVGTGNYGYTF.

This clone was seen only once. The V call is TRBV19, the J call TRBJ2-7; unclear D gene. CDR3 length equals 13 residues. The germline V gene has CDR1 LNHDA and CDR2 SQIVND (reference sequence). Trimming took 5 bases from V and 2 from J, leaving 10 bases between them. The CDR3 loop reads CASSHEVAYEQYF. For the CDR3, the DNA is TGTGCCAGTAGTCATGAGGTGGCCTACGAGCAGTACTTC.

The rearrangement joins TRBV4-1 to TRBJ1-5; no firm D call. V was shortened by 5 bases and J by 2 bases, with 13 bases between the two germline ends. CDR3 size: 15 residues. The germline CDR1 and CDR2 sequences are MGHRA and YSYEKL. The CDR3 here is CASSAQRDRNQPQHF. The CDR3 nucleotides read TGCGCCAGCAGCGCCCAGCGGGATCGCAATCAGCCCCAGCATTTT.

The rearrangement joins TRBV7-2 to TRBJ2-3; 7 positions match TRBD2. V lost 2 bases and J lost 1; bases outside the gene matches: 3. Germline values: CDR1 SGHTA, CDR2 FQGNSA. The CDR3 contains 15 residues. The CDR3 sequence is CASSLRLAGTDTQYF. The CDR3 DNA sequence: TGTGCCAGCAGCTTAAGACTAGCTGGCACAGATACGCAGTATTTT.

The V and J genes are TRBV6-5 and TRBJ2-6, with 7 bases identical to TRBD1. The germline gives CDR1 MNHEY, CDR2 SVGAGI. The CDR3 covers 14 residues. J gave up 1 base and V 6 bases, and 0 bases lay outside the gene matches. The CDR3 DNA is TGTGCCAGCAGGACAGGGTCTGGGGCCAACGTCCTGACTTTC. The encoded protein is CASRTGSGANVLTF.

The CDR3 DNA is TGCGCCAGCAGCCAAGTCATTCCTAGCGGGGAAGCCGGGGAGCTGTTTTTT. Translation: CASSQVIPSGEAGELFF. The rearrangement joins TRBV4-3 to TRBJ2-2, with 9 bases that match TRBD2. The germline CDR1 and CDR2 sequences are LGHNA and YSLEER. The CDR3 runs to 17 residues. After removal of 1 base from V and 6 bases from J, the junction contained 9 bases not matched to a gene.

The chain has TRBV18 and TRBJ2-6, with unresolved D. V dropped 3 bases and J dropped 1 base, with 13 bases sitting between them. This CDR3 comprises 17 residues. Germline assignment: CDR1 KGHSH and CDR2 LQKENI. CDR3 coding DNA: TGTGCCAGCTCACCCCTCGGTGGTGTGTCTGGGGCCAACGTCCTGACTTTC. It encodes CASSPLGGVSGANVLTF.